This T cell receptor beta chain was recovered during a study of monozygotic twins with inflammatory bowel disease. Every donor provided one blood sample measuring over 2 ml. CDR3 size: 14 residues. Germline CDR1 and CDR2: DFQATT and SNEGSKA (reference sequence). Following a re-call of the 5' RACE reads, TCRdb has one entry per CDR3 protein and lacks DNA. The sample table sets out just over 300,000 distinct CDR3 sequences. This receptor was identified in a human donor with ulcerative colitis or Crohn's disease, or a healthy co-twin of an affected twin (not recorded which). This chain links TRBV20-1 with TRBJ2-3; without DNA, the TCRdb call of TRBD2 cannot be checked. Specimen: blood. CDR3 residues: CSAPGLTGADTQYF.